This T cell receptor beta chain is drawn from a study of OX40 agonist ivuxolimab in advanced cancers. Study-level information: Ivuxolimab, an antibody acting as an agonist of OX40 (CD134), was used to treat patients. Study-level results: CD4+ and CD8+ blood T cells expanded clonally by week 6 at 0.1 to 3.0 mg/kg.

V was shortened by 2 bases and J by 2 bases, with 10 bases between the two germline ends. Germline loops: CDR1 GTSNPN, CDR2 SVGIG (reference sequence). The CDR3 totals 13 residues. This clone was counted a few times. The antigen remains unidentified. TCRdb's copy holds only in-frame clones and misses some; the assay was immunoSEQ multiplex PCR. The table includes approximately 67,000 clones, around four fifths detected once. The sequenced sample was CD4+ or CD8+ T cells sorted from blood, obtained in a trial of the OX40 agonist ivuxolimab. The V gene is TRBV30, the J gene TRBJ2-7; no clear D gene. This clonotype originated in an adult with an advanced solid tumor such as melanoma, head and neck, liver or kidney cancer. The CDR3 loop is CAWSPRITYEQYF. DNA for the CDR3: TGTGCCTGGAGTCCTCGGATTACCTACGAGCAGTACTTC.